The 30 T cell receptor beta chains below all came from one sample that was sequenced in a study of OX40 agonist ivuxolimab in advanced cancers. Clones were sequenced by immunoSEQ multiplex PCR, and TCRdb holds only the in-frame ones, with some missing. The table includes about 64,000 clones, around 89% detected once. The starting material was CD4+ or CD8+ T cells sorted from blood, obtained in a trial of the OX40 agonist ivuxolimab. The receptor source for this set is an adult with an advanced solid tumor such as melanoma, head and neck, liver or kidney cancer.

This CDR3 is CASSSGGIASQETQYF. CDR3 nucleotide sequence: TGTGCCAGCAGTTCTGGGGGGATAGCTTCCCAAGAGACCCAGTACTTC. The chain links TRBV27 to TRBJ2-5, with a weak D call TRBD2 (6 bases). Germline V gene lookup returns CDR1 MNHEY and CDR2 SMNVEV (reference sequence). The CDR3 has 16 residues. Trimming pared 4 bases from V and 1 base from J, leaving 16 bases between.

This chain connects TRBV9 to TRBJ2-2; D unclear. The CDR3 has 13 amino acids. CDR1 and CDR2 (germline): SGDLS, YYNGEE. V was trimmed by 3 bases and J by 4 bases, leaving 7 bases between them. This chain's CDR3 is CASSGFGTGELFF. The CDR3, as DNA: TGTGCCAGCAGCGGATTTGGCACCGGGGAGCTGTTTTTT. Filled out from reference TRBV9 and TRBJ2-2, the complete variable domain reads DSGVTQTPKHLITATGQRVTLRCSPRSGDLSVYWYQQSLDQGLQFLIQYYNGEERAKGNILERFSAQQFPDLHSELNLSSLELGDSALYFCASSGFGTGELFFGEGSRLTVL.

This clone was counted a few times. The genes are TRBV19 and TRBJ2-7; 14 bases are a match to TRBD2. Germline trimming cut 5 bases from V and 5 bases from J; bases unmatched to any gene: 5. Looked up from germline, CDR1 is LNHDA and CDR2 is SQIVND (reference sequence). The CDR3 contains 15 residues. The CDR3 sequence is CASSVGTSGSNEQYF. DNA of the CDR3: TGTGCCAGTAGTGTTGGGACTAGCGGGAGCAACGAGCAGTACTTC.

The chain combines TRBV5-1 with TRBJ2-7; 7 bases line up with TRBD1. The trim removed 0 bases at V and 4 bases at J, leaving 7 bases unmatched. CDR1 SGHRS and CDR2 YFSETQ come from the germline V gene. This CDR3 has 15 amino acids. In DNA form, the CDR3 reads TGCGCCAGCAGCTTGGGGCGGACAGGCCTGTACGAGCAGTACTTC. Protein sequence: CASSLGRTGLYEQYF.

V usage is TRBV18 and J usage is TRBJ2-2, with D uncertain. This CDR3 is built from 14 residues. Germline values: CDR1 KGHSH, CDR2 LQKENI. V was cut by 2 bases and J by 10 bases, with 14 bases left in between. The DNA for the CDR3 is TGTGCCAGCTCACCAAGGTATCCGACACTGGAGCTGTTTTTT. Its translation is CASSPRYPTLELFF.

V and J are TRBV4-1 and TRBJ1-1, with D maybe TRBD1 (6 bases). Germline values: CDR1 MGHRA, CDR2 YSYEKL. The CDR3 extends over 15 amino acids. V lost 0 bases and J lost 1, with 9 bases in between. The CDR3 bases are TGCGCCAGCAGCCAAGATCCAGGGGAGAACACTGAAGCTTTCTTT. Translation: CASSQDPGENTEAFF.

This chain connects TRBV15 to TRBJ2-7; weak D call: TRBD2 (7 bases). In germline, CDR1 is LNHNV, CDR2 YYDKDF (reference sequence). V dropped 7 bases and J dropped 6 bases, with 22 bases sitting between them. This CDR3 has 15 amino acids. CDR3: CATTLTRGALREQYF. The CDR3 nucleotides are TGTGCCACCACCCTCACCCGGGGGGCCTTACGCGAGCAGTACTTC.

V usage is TRBV28 and J usage is TRBJ2-1; 10 positions agree with TRBD2. Germline assignment: CDR1 MDHEN and CDR2 SYDVKM. Trimming cost V 6 bases and J 12 bases; bases outside gene matches: 14. The CDR3 contains 15 residues. In DNA, the CDR3 is TGTGCCAGCAGGTCCGGGACTAGCGAATATGCAGGGCAGTTCTTC. Translation gives CASRSGTSEYAGQFF.

J is TRBJ1-2 and V is TRBV6-1; the D is unclear. From germline, CDR1 is MNHNS and CDR2 SASEGT. The CDR3 spans 15 residues. Deletions cut 3 bases from V and 4 bases from J, with 15 bases between. For the CDR3, the DNA is TGTGCCAGCAGTGAGACGAGTGCTGAATCCTATGGCTACACCTTC. This codes for CASSETSAESYGYTF.

V is TRBV5-1 and J is TRBJ1-2, with unresolved D. The germline V gene encodes CDR1 SGHRS and CDR2 YFSETQ. The length of the CDR3 is 13 residues. Between the trimmed V and J ends, which lost 2 bases and 8 bases, there was a span of 13 bases. DNA of the CDR3: TGCGCCAGCAGCTTAAGTCCCAACGGGGGCTACACCTTC. Its translation is CASSLSPNGGYTF.

This clone was counted a few times. The rearrangement joins TRBV30 to TRBJ2-7; no reliable D call. The V end lost 0 bases, the J end lost 9 bases, and 15 bases lay between the germline ends. CDR1 and CDR2 from the germline V gene are GTSNPN and SVGIG (reference sequence). The CDR3 has 13 amino acids. The CDR3 here is CAWSVSGGVGQYF. CDR3 nucleotide sequence: TGTGCCTGGAGTGTCTCGGGCGGCGTCGGGCAGTACTTC.

The chain has TRBV14 and TRBJ2-5; 8 positions match TRBD2. The CDR3 length is 16 residues. From germline, CDR1 is SGHDN and CDR2 FVKESK. Trimming took 4 bases from V and 1 from J; bases not matched to a gene: 8. The CDR3 DNA sequence: TGTGCCAGCAGCCTAGGGGGTAGCGGGACCCAAGAGACCCAGTACTTC. Its protein product is CASSLGGSGTQETQYF.

In this sample, this clone is medium-sized. The CDR3 DNA sequence: TGTGCCAGCAGAAGGGGCACAGATACGCAGTATTTT. This encodes CASRRGTDTQYF. The rearrangement uses TRBV2 and TRBJ2-3; D is unclear. The CDR3 is made up of 12 amino acids. Trimming removed 6 bases at V and 1 base at J, with 5 bases between. Germline loops: CDR1 SNHLY, CDR2 FYNNEI.

CDR3 in amino acids: CAWIGQGRPNTEAFF. For the CDR3, the DNA is TGTGCCTGGATAGGGCAGGGCCGACCTAACACTGAAGCTTTCTTT. The rearrangement links TRBV30 to TRBJ1-1; TRBD1 is a possible D gene (5 bases). There are 15 residues in the CDR3. V dropped 4 bases and J dropped 2 bases, with 17 bases sitting between them. Germline V gene lookup returns CDR1 GTSNPN and CDR2 SVGIG (reference sequence).

This chain links TRBV5-1 with TRBJ2-2, with TRBD1 identical over 8 bases. Per the germline V gene, CDR1 is SGHRS and CDR2 is YFSETQ. V gave up 1 base and J gave up 6 bases; unmatched junction bases: 5. The CDR3 consists of 15 residues. The CDR3 loop is CASSLSTGGAGELFF. DNA of the CDR3: TGCGCCAGCAGCTTGAGCACAGGGGGAGCCGGGGAGCTGTTTTTT.

This chain joins TRBV7-8 and TRBJ2-2; D is unresolved. CDR1 and CDR2 (germline): SGHVS, FQNEAQ. The V and J ends lost 4 bases and 7 bases respectively, with 7 bases between them. This CDR3 has 12 amino acids. CDR3 protein: CASSSFSGELFF. Written as DNA, the CDR3 is TGTGCCAGCAGCTCCTTCAGCGGGGAGCTGTTTTTT.

V is TRBV11-2 and J is TRBJ1-1; D gene ambiguous. The ends were cut back, 5 bases at V and 7 bases at J, with 14 bases in the middle. Germline lookup yields CDR1 SGHAT and CDR2 FQNNGV. CDR3 length: 13 amino acids. The CDR3 loop reads CASSLFERIEAFF. CDR3 DNA sequence: TGTGCCAGCAGCCTTTTTGAGAGAATTGAAGCTTTCTTT. The whole variable domain, filled in from reference TRBV11-2 and TRBJ1-1, reads EAGVAQSPRYKIIEKRQSVAFWCNPISGHATLYWYQQILGQGPKLLIQFQNNGVVDDSQLPKDRFSAERLKGVDSTLKIQPAKLEDSAVYLCASSLFERIEAFFGQGTRLTVV.

This chain's CDR3 is CASSSLNKNEQFF. The CDR3 DNA reads as TGTGCCAGCAGCTCCCTTAATAAGAATGAGCAGTTCTTC. The chain has TRBV11-3 and TRBJ2-1; no definite D call. The CDR3 runs 13 residues. The germline V gene has CDR1 SGHNT and CDR2 YENEEA. The V end lost 4 bases, the J end lost 7 bases, and 11 bases lay between the germline ends.

The gene calls are TRBV7-9 and TRBJ1-5; possible D gene TRBD1, 5 bases. CDR3 size: 15 residues. With 3 bases removed from V and 3 bases from J, the gap between germline ends came to 12 bases. CDR1 SEHNR and CDR2 FQNEAQ come from the germline V gene (reference sequence). The CDR3 reads CASSFAGPNNQPQHF. For the CDR3, the DNA is TGTGCCAGCAGCTTCGCGGGACCGAACAATCAGCCCCAGCATTTT.

This chain's CDR3 is CASSIPTGGGANVLTF. CDR3 in DNA: TGTGCCAGTAGTATTCCGACAGGTGGTGGGGCCAACGTCCTGACTTTC. The chain links TRBV19 to TRBJ2-6; TRBD1 is a possible D gene (6 bases). Germline CDR1 and CDR2: LNHDA and SQIVND (reference sequence). The CDR3 extends over 16 amino acids. Trimming took 3 bases from V and 3 from J, leaving 12 bases between them. The whole variable domain, filled in from reference TRBV19 and TRBJ2-6, reads DGGITQSPKYLFRKEGQNVTLSCEQNLNHDAMYWYRQDPGQGLRLIYYSQIVNDFQKGDIAEGYSVSREKKESFPLTVTSAQKNPTAFYLCASSIPTGGGANVLTFGAGSRLTVL.

This clone occurred once. V usage is TRBV7-2 and J usage is TRBJ2-3, with D perhaps TRBD1 (6 bases). V lost 1 base and J 4 bases, leaving 12 bases between the germline ends. Germline CDR1 SGHTA, CDR2 FQGNSA. The CDR3 is 15 amino acids. CDR3 loop: CASSLESRQADTQYF. CDR3 DNA sequence: TGTGCCAGCAGCTTAGAATCGCGACAGGCAGATACGCAGTATTTT.

This chain uses TRBV30 with TRBJ2-3, with 10 bases fitting TRBD2. Looked up from germline, CDR1 is GTSNPN and CDR2 is SVGIG (reference sequence). Unmatched junction bases numbered 7, after V lost 4 bases and J lost 6 bases. There are 14 residues in the CDR3. The CDR3: CAWNLRLAGDTQYF. The CDR3, as DNA: TGTGCCTGGAACCTCAGACTAGCGGGCGATACGCAGTATTTT.

This clone has just one count. The V and J genes are TRBV10-3 and TRBJ2-3; 8 bases agree with TRBD1. Germline trimming cut 9 bases from V and 6 bases from J; bases unmatched to any gene: 17. CDR1 is ENHRY and CDR2 is SYGVKD in the germline V gene. The CDR3 consists of 16 residues. CDR3 DNA sequence: TGTGCCATTGCAGGCTCGACAGGGGAGAATGTTGATACGCAGTATTTT. Translated, it gives CAIAGSTGENVDTQYF.

This clone was seen only once. The chain has TRBV7-8 and TRBJ1-2; no definite D call. The CDR3 length is 13 residues. V lost 1 base to trimming and J lost 8 bases, with 11 bases between them. CDR1 and CDR2 from the germline V gene are SGHVS and FQNEAQ. CDR3 sequence reads: CASSLGADPGYTF. The CDR3 bases are TGTGCCAGCAGCTTAGGGGCAGACCCAGGCTACACCTTC.

J is TRBJ2-5 and V is TRBV30; no firm D call. This CDR3 spans 14 amino acids. V lost 1 base to trimming and J lost 3 bases, with 12 bases between them. The germline gives CDR1 GTSNPN, CDR2 SVGIG (reference sequence). The CDR3 nucleotides are TGTGCCTGGAGTGATGTTCGTAGGGAAGAGACCCAGTACTTC. Amino acids: CAWSDVRREETQYF. Supplemented by reference TRBV30 and TRBJ2-5, the full variable domain reads SQTIHQWPATLVQPVGSPLSLECTVEGTSNPNLYWYRQAAGRGLQLLFYSVGIGQISSEVPQNLSASRPQDRQFILSSKKLLLSDSGFYLCAWSDVRREETQYFGPGTRLLVL.

This chain joins TRBV19 and TRBJ1-5, with a tentative D call TRBD1 (5 bases). Between the trimmed V and J ends, which lost 5 bases and 4 bases, there was a span of 9 bases. Germline V CDR1 and CDR2: LNHDA, SQIVND (reference sequence). CDR3 length: 13 residues. The CDR3 loop is CASSPDRNQPQHF. The CDR3 region has the DNA TGTGCCAGTAGTCCAGACAGAAATCAGCCCCAGCATTTT.

The gene calls are TRBV19 and TRBJ2-2; D perhaps matches TRBD1 (6 bases). The V end lost 11 bases, the J end lost 0 bases, and 13 bases lay between the germline ends. Looked up from germline, CDR1 is LNHDA and CDR2 is SQIVND (reference sequence). The CDR3 covers 14 residues. CDR3 residues: CAARDNANTGELFF. CDR3 DNA: TGTGCCGCCCGGGACAACGCGAACACCGGGGAGCTGTTTTTT.

The chain couples TRBV12-5 to TRBJ1-1, with no clear D. V lost 7 bases and J 6 bases, leaving 15 bases between the germline ends. Germline loops: CDR1 LGHNT, CDR2 FRNRAP. The CDR3 sequence is 13 residues long. CDR3 in amino acids: CASAWEERAEAFF. CDR3 DNA: TGTGCTAGTGCCTGGGAAGAACGGGCTGAAGCTTTCTTT.

V and J are TRBV19 and TRBJ2-2; tentatively, D is TRBD1 (6 bases). CDR3 length: 11 amino acids. Germline CDR1 is LNHDA and CDR2 is SQIVND (reference sequence). V was clipped by 11 bases and J by 7 bases, with 11 bases between them. This CDR3 is CASQGFGELFF. CDR3 nucleotide sequence: TGTGCCTCACAGGGTTTCGGGGAGCTGTTTTTT.

The chain combines TRBV18 with TRBJ1-5; TRBD1 is a possible D gene (5 bases). V was pared by 0 bases and J by 5 bases, with 14 bases between. CDR1 KGHSH and CDR2 LQKENI come from the germline V gene. This CDR3 has 16 amino acids. The DNA for the CDR3 is TGTGCCAGCTCACCACCCGGGCAGGGAAGATATCAGCCCCAGCATTTT. Translated: CASSPPGQGRYQPQHF.